Listed below are T cell receptor beta chains from one sample, sequenced in a study of T cell responses to AZD1222 COVID-19 vaccine. Libraries were prepared by immunoSEQ multiplex PCR; TCRdb keeps only in-frame clonotypes and omits some of them. The sample carries 200,000 to 250,000 clones, approximately 94% recorded once. Sequencing was performed on peripheral blood, taken 28 days after the second dose of the MenACWY control vaccine. The receptor source for this set is an adult who received the MenACWY meningococcal vaccine as a control. CDR3s include the opening cysteine and the closing phenylalanine or tryptophan. The order of the fields is clone size, D gene, J gene, V gene, CDR3 DNA, CDR3 protein. A D gene is named only where the DNA matches it firmly. Size is omitted from some rows. Given values are once, few, many or a class for expanded clones.

once	-	TRBJ1-5	TRBV7-8	TGTGCCAGCAGCTTAGCGCAGGGAGGGGGTCAGCCCCAGCATTTT	CASSLAQGGGQPQHF
-	-	TRBJ2-1	TRBV28	TGTGCCACCAAGTTACTCTCCTACAATGAGCAGTTCTTC	CATKLLSYNEQFF
-	-	TRBJ1-2	TRBV3-1/TRBV3-2	TGTGCCAGCAGCCAGCAACAGGGTCGTTATGGCTACACCTTC	CASSQQQGRYGYTF
-	-	TRBJ1-5	TRBV28	TGTGCCATCCAGGGAACGGAGATGAACAATCAGCCCCAGCATTTT	CAIQGTEMNNQPQHF
-	-	TRBJ1-3	TRBV18	TGTGCCAGCTCACCCCCGGGAACCTACGGTAACACCATATATTTT	CASSPPGTYGNTIYF
few	-	TRBJ1-5	TRBV28	TGTGCCAGCAGTTTACAGGCAGGCACTCAGCCCCAGCATTTT	CASSLQAGTQPQHF
once	TRBD1	TRBJ1-1	TRBV25-1	TGTGCCAGCAGGAAACAGGGGGCAGCTTTCTTT	CASRKQGAAFF
-	-	TRBJ1-3	TRBV7-9	TGTGCCAGCAGCTTAGTCCTAGGCTCTGGAAACACCATATATTTT	CASSLVLGSGNTIYF
-	-	TRBJ2-7	TRBV7-3	TGTGCCAGCAGCTCCACCCCAACGGGCGAGCAGTACTTC	CASSSTPTGEQYF
-	TRBD2	TRBJ2-7	TRBV7-8	TGTGCCAGCAGCTTAGAGGCTAGCGGGAGCTACGAGCAGTACTTC	CASSLEASGSYEQYF
-	-	TRBJ1-3	TRBV7-9	TGTGCCAGCAGCTTGGGCGGGCTTGGAAACACCATATATTTT	CASSLGGLGNTIYF
-	TRBD1	TRBJ2-1	TRBV15	TGTGCCACCAGCAGATCAAACAGGGGGTCGGGCAATGAGCAGTTCTTC	CATSRSNRGSGNEQFF
-	-	TRBJ1-1	TRBV3-1/TRBV3-2	TGTGCCAGCAGCCACTTTCTTCGGGGTAACACTGAAGCTTTCTTT	CASSHFLRGNTEAFF
once	-	TRBJ2-2	TRBV4-3	TGCGCCAGCAGCCAAGATCCTAGAATGAACACCGGGGAGCTGTTTTTT	CASSQDPRMNTGELFF
-	-	TRBJ1-5	TRBV27	TGTGCCAGCAACAGGGCGGGCCAGCCCCAGCATTTT	CASNRAGQPQHF
-	-	TRBJ1-2	TRBV28	TGTGCCAGCAGGGGTGCCAAGGACTATGGCTACACCTTC	CASRGAKDYGYTF
-	-	TRBJ1-2	TRBV5-1	TGCGCCAGCAGCTTGAGCCAGGGCCTAGCTGGCTACACCTTC	CASSLSQGLAGYTF
-	-	TRBJ2-2	TRBV9	TGTGCCAGCTTAGGGGCCGAGTCCGGGGAGCTGTTTTTT	CASLGAESGELFF
-	-	TRBJ1-4	TRBV5-1	TGCGCCAGCAGCTTGAGGGGTTTAAATGAAAAACTGTTTTTT	CASSLRGLNEKLFF
-	-	TRBJ2-1	TRBV7-8	TGTGCCAGCAGCTCTCGACTTGCGGACAATGAGCAGTTCTTC	CASSSRLADNEQFF
-	-	TRBJ1-4	TRBV15	TGTGCCACCAGCAGAGCCAGGAATGAAAAACTGTTTTTT	CATSRARNEKLFF
-	-	TRBJ1-5	TRBV30	TGTGCCTGGAGTGAAGGGAATAGTCAGCCCCAGCATTTT	CAWSEGNSQPQHF
-	TRBD2	TRBJ2-7	TRBV5-1	TGCGCCAGCAGCGAGAGCGGGGGGGCGCCGCAGTACTTC	CASSESGGAPQYF
once	-	TRBJ1-2	TRBV29-1	TGCAGCGTTGAGGACCCGGGGTCTAACTATGGCTACACCTTC	CSVEDPGSNYGYTF
-	TRBD2	TRBJ2-1	TRBV11-1	TGTGCCAGCAGCCAGACTAGCGGGGTACACAATGAGCAGTTCTTC	CASSQTSGVHNEQFF
-	TRBD1	TRBJ1-2	TRBV3-1/TRBV3-2	TGTGCCAGCAGCCAAGGGGGGACAGGGTATGGCTACACCTTC	CASSQGGTGYGYTF
-	-	TRBJ2-7	TRBV28	TGTGCCAGCAGTTTCGGAGGGGAAGACGAGCAGTACTTC	CASSFGGEDEQYF
-	TRBD2	TRBJ2-1	TRBV3-1/TRBV3-2	TGTGCCAGCAGCCAAGGCGGGGGATCCTACAATGAGCAGTTCTTC	CASSQGGGSYNEQFF
-	TRBD1	TRBJ1-1	TRBV28	TGTGCCAGCAGCCCTACCGGGACAGTACCCGCTTATGAAGCTTTCTTT	CASSPTGTVPAYEAFF
-	-	TRBJ2-3	TRBV7-2	TGTGCCAGCAGCTTAGATTCAGATACGCAGTATTTT	CASSLDSDTQYF
-	-	TRBJ1-2	TRBV5-1	TGCGCCAGCAGCTCGGACGGGGGCCGGGGTGGCTACACCTTC	CASSSDGGRGGYTF
-	-	TRBJ1-2	TRBV5-1	TGCGCCAGCAGCTCCCCGGAGAGCACCTACCTCTATGGCTACACCTTC	CASSSPESTYLYGYTF
once	-	TRBJ2-7	TRBV6-2/TRBV6-3	TGTGCCAGCAGTCTTCCCTACGAGCAGTACTTC	CASSLPYEQYF
-	-	TRBJ2-7	TRBV15	TGTGCCACCAGCCGACCCTGGCCGTGGACCTACGAGCAGTACTTC	CATSRPWPWTYEQYF
-	TRBD2	TRBJ2-5	TRBV28	TGTGCCAGCAGTTTAAAAGGACTAGCGGAAGAGACCCAGTACTTC	CASSLKGLAEETQYF
-	TRBD1	TRBJ2-1	TRBV28	TGTGCCAGCAGCGAAGACAGGGGTAGGAATGAGCAGTTCTTC	CASSEDRGRNEQFF
-	-	TRBJ2-3	TRBV14	TGTGCCAGCAGCCAAGATATTGAGGGGAGCACAGATACGCAGTATTTT	CASSQDIEGSTDTQYF
-	-	TRBJ1-2	TRBV10-3	TGTGCCATCAGTGAGAGGGGCAGCAGCTATGGCTACACCTTC	CAISERGSSYGYTF
-	-	TRBJ2-1	TRBV23-1	TGCGCCAGCAGTCATTGGGCTCGTTGGCGCCCCTACGGTGAGCAGTTCTTC	CASSHWARWRPYGEQFF
-	-	TRBJ1-2	TRBV5-1	TGCGCCAGCAGTGGGCAGGGAAACTATGGCTACACCTTC	CASSGQGNYGYTF
-	-	TRBJ1-3	TRBV20-1	TGCAGTGCTACTGACCCGGGGGTCAATTCTGGAAACACCATATATTTT	CSATDPGVNSGNTIYF
once	-	TRBJ2-1	TRBV18	TGTGCCAGCTCCCCACGCACCGGGCAGGGGGGGGCTGTGAATGAGCAGTTCTTC	CASSPRTGQGGAVNEQFF
once	-	TRBJ1-1	TRBV9	TGTGCCAGCAGCGGTAGGGGTTCAGGGAACACTGAAGCTTTCTTT	CASSGRGSGNTEAFF
-	-	TRBJ1-4	TRBV18	TGTGCCAGCTCACCGAATGAGGGACGGACTAATGAAAAACTGTTTTTT	CASSPNEGRTNEKLFF
-	-	TRBJ2-7	TRBV3-1/TRBV3-2	TGTGCCAGCAGCCAAACCGGAGGGGGTTTAGACCACGAGCAGTACTTC	CASSQTGGGLDHEQYF
once	TRBD1	TRBJ2-1	TRBV19	TGTGCCAGTAGTATGAGACAGGGGGCTCGGGATGAGCAGTTCTTC	CASSMRQGARDEQFF
-	TRBD1	TRBJ2-1	TRBV25-1	TGTGCCAGCATGAAGACAGGGGCTCATGAGCAGTTCTTC	CASMKTGAHEQFF
-	-	TRBJ2-7	TRBV11-2	TGTGCCAGCAGCACGCTCGGCGGCGAGCAGTACTTC	CASSTLGGEQYF
-	-	TRBJ2-7	TRBV5-1	TGCGCCAGCAGCTTGGGACAGGCTTCCGTCTACGAGCAGTACTTC	CASSLGQASVYEQYF
-	-	TRBJ2-1	TRBV5-3	TGTGCCAGAAGCGCTGCGTGGTTAAGGATTGGAGCTAATGAGCAGTTCTTC	CARSAAWLRIGANEQFF
-	TRBD1	TRBJ1-2	TRBV28	TGTGCCAGCAGTCAGGGACAGGGGGAGGTTGGCTACACCTTC	CASSQGQGEVGYTF
-	-	TRBJ1-1	TRBV6-2/TRBV6-3	TGTGCCAGCAGTTCCCAGACAGGAGCCGCTTTCTTT	CASSSQTGAAFF
-	-	TRBJ2-6	TRBV6-5	TGTGCCAGCAGATTTGGGGGCTCTGGGGCCAACGTCCTGACTTTC	CASRFGGSGANVLTF
-	-	TRBJ1-1	TRBV30	TGTGCCTGGACCCAGATGAACACTGAAGCTTTCTTT	CAWTQMNTEAFF